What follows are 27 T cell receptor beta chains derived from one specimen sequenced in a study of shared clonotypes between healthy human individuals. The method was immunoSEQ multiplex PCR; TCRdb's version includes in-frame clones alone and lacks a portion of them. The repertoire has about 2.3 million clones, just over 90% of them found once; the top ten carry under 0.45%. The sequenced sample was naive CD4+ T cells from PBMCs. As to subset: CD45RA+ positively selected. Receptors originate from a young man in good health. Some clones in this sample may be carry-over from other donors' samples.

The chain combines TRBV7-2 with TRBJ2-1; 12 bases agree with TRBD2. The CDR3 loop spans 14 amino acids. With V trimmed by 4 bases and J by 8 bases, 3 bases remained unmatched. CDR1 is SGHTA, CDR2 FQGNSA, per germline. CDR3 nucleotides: TGTGCCAGCAGCTCGCCTAGCGGGAGGGATGAGCAGTTCTTC. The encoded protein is CASSSPSGRDEQFF.

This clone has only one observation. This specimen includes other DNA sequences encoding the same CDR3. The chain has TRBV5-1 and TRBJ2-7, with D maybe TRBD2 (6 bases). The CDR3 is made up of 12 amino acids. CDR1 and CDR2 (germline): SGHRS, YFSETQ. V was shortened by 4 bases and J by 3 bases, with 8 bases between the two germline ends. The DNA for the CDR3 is TGCGCCAGCAGCATTAGCGGCTACGAGCAGTACTTC. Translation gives CASSISGYEQYF.

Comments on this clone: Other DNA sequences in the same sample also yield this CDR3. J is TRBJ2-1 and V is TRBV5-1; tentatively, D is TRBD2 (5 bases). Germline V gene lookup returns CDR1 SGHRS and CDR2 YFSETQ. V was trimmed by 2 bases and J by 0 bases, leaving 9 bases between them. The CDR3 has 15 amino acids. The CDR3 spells CASSLAVSSYNEQFF. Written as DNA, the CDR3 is TGCGCCAGCAGCTTAGCGGTAAGCTCCTACAATGAGCAGTTCTTC.

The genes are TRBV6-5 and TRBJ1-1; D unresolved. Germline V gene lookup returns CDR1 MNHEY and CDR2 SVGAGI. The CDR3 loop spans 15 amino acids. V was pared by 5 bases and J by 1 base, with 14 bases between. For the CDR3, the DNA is TGTGCCAGCAGTCCGCCTTGGAACTGGAACACTGAAGCTTTCTTT. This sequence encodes CASSPPWNWNTEAFF.

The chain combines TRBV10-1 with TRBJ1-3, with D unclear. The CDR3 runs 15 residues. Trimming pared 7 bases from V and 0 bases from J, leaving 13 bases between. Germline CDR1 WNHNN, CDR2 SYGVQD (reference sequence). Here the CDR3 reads CASTAGEISGNTIYF. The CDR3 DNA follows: TGCGCCAGCACAGCCGGAGAAATCTCTGGAAACACCATATATTTT.

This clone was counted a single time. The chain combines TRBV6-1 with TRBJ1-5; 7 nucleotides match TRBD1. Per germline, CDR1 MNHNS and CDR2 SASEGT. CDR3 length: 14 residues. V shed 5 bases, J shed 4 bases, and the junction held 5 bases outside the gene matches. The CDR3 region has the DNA TGTGCCAGCAGTCCCCTGGGACAGAATCAGCCCCAGCATTTT. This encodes CASSPLGQNQPQHF.

CDR3 bases: TGTGCCAGCAACCACAGAGCAACTAATGAAAAACTGTTTTTT. Translation: CASNHRATNEKLFF. The chain recombines TRBV19 with TRBJ1-4; D not certain. The CDR3 is 14 residues long. CDR1 and CDR2 from the germline V gene are LNHDA and SQIVND (reference sequence). Between the trimmed V and J ends, which lost 9 bases and 0 bases, there was a span of 11 bases.

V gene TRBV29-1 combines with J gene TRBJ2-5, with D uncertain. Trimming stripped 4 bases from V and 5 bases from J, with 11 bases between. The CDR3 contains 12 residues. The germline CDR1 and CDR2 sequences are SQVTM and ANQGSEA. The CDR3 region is CSVVPIKETQYF. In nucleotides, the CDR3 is TGCAGCGTTGTGCCCATAAAGGAGACCCAGTACTTC.

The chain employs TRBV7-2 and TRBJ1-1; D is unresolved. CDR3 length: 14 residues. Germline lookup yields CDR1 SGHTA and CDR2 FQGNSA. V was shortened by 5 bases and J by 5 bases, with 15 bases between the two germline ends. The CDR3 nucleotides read TGTGCCAGCAGCGGCGACGGATTTTGGACTGAAGCTTTCTTT. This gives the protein CASSGDGFWTEAFF.

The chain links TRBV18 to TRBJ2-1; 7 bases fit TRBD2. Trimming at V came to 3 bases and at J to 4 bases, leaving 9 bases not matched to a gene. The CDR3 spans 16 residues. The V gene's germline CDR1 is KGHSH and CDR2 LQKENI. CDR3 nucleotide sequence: TGTGCCAGCTCACCCGCATGGGCGGGAGATTACAATGAGCAGTTCTTC. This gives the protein CASSPAWAGDYNEQFF. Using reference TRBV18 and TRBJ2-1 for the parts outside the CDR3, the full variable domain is NAGVMQNPRHLVRRRGQEARLRCSPMKGHSHVYWYRQLPEEGLKFMVYLQKENIIDESGMPKERFSAEFPKEGPSILRIQQVVRGDSAAYFCASSPAWAGDYNEQFFGPGTRLTVL.

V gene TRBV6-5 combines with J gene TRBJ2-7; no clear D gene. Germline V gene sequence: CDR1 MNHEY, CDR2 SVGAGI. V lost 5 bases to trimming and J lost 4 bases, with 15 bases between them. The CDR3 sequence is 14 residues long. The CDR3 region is CASSVPDVAYEQYF. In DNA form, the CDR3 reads TGTGCCAGCAGTGTGCCGGATGTTGCATACGAGCAGTACTTC.

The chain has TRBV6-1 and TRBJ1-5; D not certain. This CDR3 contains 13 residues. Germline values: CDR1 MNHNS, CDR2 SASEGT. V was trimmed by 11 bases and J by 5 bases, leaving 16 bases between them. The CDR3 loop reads CAVSLGSYQPQHF. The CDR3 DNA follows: TGTGCCGTGAGTTTGGGGTCCTATCAGCCCCAGCATTTT.

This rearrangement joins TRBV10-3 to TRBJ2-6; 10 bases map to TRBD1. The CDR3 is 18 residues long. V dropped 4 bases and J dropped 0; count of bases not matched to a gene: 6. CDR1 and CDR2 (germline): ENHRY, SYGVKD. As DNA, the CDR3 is TGTGCCATCAGTGGGACAGGGGGTCTTTTCTCTGGGGCCAACGTCCTGACTTTC. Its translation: CAISGTGGLFSGANVLTF.

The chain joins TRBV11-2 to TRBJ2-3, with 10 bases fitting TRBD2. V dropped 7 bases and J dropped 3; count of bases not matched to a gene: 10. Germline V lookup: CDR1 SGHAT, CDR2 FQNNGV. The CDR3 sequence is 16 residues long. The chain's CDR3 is CASTELAGGPTDTQYF. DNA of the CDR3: TGTGCCAGCACAGAATTAGCGGGAGGCCCGACAGATACGCAGTATTTT.

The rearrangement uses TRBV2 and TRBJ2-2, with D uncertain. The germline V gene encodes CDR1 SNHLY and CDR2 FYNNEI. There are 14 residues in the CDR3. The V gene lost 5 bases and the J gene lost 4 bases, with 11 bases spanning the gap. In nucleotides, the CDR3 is TGTGCCAGCAGTCTCCTCCCCTCCACCGGGGAGCTGTTTTTT. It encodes CASSLLPSTGELFF.

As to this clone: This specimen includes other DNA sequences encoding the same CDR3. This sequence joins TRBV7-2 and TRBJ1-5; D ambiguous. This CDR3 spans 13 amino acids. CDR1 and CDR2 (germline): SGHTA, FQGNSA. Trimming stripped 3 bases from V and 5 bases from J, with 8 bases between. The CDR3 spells CASSFIGDQPQHF. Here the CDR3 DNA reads TGTGCCAGCAGCTTTATTGGAGATCAGCCCCAGCATTTT.

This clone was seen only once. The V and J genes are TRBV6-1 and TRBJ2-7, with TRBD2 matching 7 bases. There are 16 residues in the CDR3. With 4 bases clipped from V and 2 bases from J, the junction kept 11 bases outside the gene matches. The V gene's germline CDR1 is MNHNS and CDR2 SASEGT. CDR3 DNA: TGTGCCAGCAGTGCGGGACTAACGGGGGTCCCCTACGAGCAGTACTTC. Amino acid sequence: CASSAGLTGVPYEQYF.

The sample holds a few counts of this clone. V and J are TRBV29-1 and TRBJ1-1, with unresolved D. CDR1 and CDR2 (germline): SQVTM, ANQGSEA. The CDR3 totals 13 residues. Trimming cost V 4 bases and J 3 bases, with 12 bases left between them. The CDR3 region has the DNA TGCAGCGTTGTTGCGCAGTGGGACACTGAAGCTTTCTTT. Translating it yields CSVVAQWDTEAFF.

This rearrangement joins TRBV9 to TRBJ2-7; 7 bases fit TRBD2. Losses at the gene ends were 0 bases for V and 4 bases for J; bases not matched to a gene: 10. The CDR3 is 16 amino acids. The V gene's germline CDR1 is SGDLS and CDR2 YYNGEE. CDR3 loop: CASSVGAGASGYEQYF. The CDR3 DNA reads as TGTGCCAGCAGCGTAGGTGCCGGGGCTAGCGGATACGAGCAGTACTTC.

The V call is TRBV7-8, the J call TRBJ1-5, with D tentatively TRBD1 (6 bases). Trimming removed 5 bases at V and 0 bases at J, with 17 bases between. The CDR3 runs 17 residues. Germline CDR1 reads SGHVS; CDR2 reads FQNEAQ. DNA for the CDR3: TGTGCCAGCAGCCCCAGCCGGGACATTTTTAGCAATCAGCCCCAGCATTTT. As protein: CASSPSRDIFSNQPQHF.

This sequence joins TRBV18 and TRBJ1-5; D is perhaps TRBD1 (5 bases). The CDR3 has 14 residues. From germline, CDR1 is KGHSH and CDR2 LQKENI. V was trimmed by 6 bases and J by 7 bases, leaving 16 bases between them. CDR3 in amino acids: CASSLAGGDQPQHF. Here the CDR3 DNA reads TGTGCCAGCTCCTTGGCGGGGGGGGACCAGCCCCAGCATTTT.

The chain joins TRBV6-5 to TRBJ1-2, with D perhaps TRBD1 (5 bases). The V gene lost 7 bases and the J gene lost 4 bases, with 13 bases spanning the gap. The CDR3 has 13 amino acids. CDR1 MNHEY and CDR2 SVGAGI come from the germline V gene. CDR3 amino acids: CASTLAGFYGYTF. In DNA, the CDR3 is TGTGCCAGCACCTTAGCAGGGTTCTATGGCTACACCTTC.

The CDR3 coding sequence is TGTGCCAGCAGCTTGGACAGGAGGGATAACTATGGCTACACCTTC. It is translated as CASSLDRRDNYGYTF. This chain uses TRBV5-4 with TRBJ1-2; weak D call: TRBD1 (5 bases). The CDR3 is made up of 15 amino acids. Germline CDR1 reads SGHNT; CDR2 reads YYREEE (reference sequence). Trimming cost V 0 bases and J 1 base, with 10 bases left between them. The entire variable domain, with the rest obtained from reference TRBV5-4 and TRBJ1-2, is as follows: ETGVTQSPTHLIKTRGQQVTLRCSSQSGHNTVSWYQQALGQGPQFIFQYYREEENGRGNFPPRFSGLQFPNYSSELNVNALELDDSALYLCASSLDRRDNYGYTFGSGTRLTVV.

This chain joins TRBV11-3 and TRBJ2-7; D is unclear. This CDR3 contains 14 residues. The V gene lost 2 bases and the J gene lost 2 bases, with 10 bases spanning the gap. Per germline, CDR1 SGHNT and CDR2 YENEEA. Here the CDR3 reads CASSLLSGPYEQYF. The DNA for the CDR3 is TGTGCCAGCAGCTTACTCTCAGGTCCCTACGAGCAGTACTTC. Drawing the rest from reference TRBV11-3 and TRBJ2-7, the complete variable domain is EAGVVQSPRYKIIEKKQPVAFWCNPISGHNTLYWYLQNLGQGPELLIRYENEEAVDDSQLPKDRFSAERLKGVDSTLKIQPAELGDSAVYLCASSLLSGPYEQYFGPGTRLTVT.

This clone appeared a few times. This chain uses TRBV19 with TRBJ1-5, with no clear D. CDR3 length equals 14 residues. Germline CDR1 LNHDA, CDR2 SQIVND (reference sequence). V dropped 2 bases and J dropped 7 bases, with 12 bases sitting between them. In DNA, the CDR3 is TGTGCCAGTAGTATAAGGGCGAGTGGCCAGCCCCAGCATTTT. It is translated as CASSIRASGQPQHF.

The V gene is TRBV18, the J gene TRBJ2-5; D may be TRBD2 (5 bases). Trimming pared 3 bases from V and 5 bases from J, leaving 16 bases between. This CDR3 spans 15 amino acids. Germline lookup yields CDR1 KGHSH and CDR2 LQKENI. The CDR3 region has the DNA TGTGCCAGCTCACCCCGGCAGGAGGTTGGGGAGACCCAGTACTTC. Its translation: CASSPRQEVGETQYF.

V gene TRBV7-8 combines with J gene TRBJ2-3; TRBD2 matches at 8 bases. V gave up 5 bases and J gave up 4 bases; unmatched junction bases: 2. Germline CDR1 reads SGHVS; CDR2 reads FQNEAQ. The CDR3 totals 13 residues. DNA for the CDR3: TGTGCCAGCAGCACGGGGGGGGCAGATACGCAGTATTTT. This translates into CASSTGGADTQYF.